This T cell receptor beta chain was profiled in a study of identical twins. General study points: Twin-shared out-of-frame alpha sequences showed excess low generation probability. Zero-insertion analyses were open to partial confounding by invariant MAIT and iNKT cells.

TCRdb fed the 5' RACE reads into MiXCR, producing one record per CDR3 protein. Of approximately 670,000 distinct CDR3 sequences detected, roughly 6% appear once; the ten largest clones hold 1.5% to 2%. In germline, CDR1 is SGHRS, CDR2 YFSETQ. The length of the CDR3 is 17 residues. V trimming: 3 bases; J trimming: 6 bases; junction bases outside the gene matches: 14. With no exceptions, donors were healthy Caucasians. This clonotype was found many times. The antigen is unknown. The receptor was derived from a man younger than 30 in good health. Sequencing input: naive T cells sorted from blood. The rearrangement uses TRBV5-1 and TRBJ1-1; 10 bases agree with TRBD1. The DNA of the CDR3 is TGCGCCAGCAGCTCGGGACAGGGGACCCCCGGGCGAGCTGAAGCTTTCTTT. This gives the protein CASSSGQGTPGRAEAFF. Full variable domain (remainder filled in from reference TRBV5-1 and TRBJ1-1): KAGVTQTPRYLIKTRGQQVTLSCSPISGHRSVSWYQQTPGQGLQFLFEYFSETQRNKGNFPGRFSGRQFSNSRSEMNVSTLELGDSALYLCASSSGQGTPGRAEAFFGQGTRLTVV.